This T cell receptor (beta chain) was obtained from a study of shared clonotypes between healthy human individuals (dated by TCRdb to the early 2020s). As for the study more broadly: The cohort comprised two women and three men aged 18 to 49 years. Leukapheresis yielded between about 0.9 and 9.5 billion PBMCs per donor. Per donor, three plates each were used for CD4 naive and CD4 memory, two for CD8 naive, and one for CD8 memory. The study deeply sequenced blood TCR repertoires of about 5 healthy adults to estimate repertoire size and the extent of clonotype sharing between individuals. To increase sequencing depth and limit assay-specific biases, TCR repertoire library preparation and sequencing were carried out by different laboratories using diverse techniques.

The junction shows trimming of 1 base on V and 0 bases on J, plus 14 bases between the germline ends. The CDR3, from cysteine to phenylalanine, totals 17 residues. This entry keeps only the CDR3 DNA: 51 bases, framed from base 1. The germline V gene sets CDR1 to SGHTA and CDR2 to FQGNSA. For this clone: Its antigen has not been determined. Base qualities are not recorded, but no much larger clone differs from it by a single base.

Using the deep immunoSEQ assay, TCR CDR3 regions were amplified from genomic DNA by multiplex PCR. For each cell subset, the extracted genomic DNA was distributed evenly across all wells of several immunoSEQ 96-well plates, and each plate served as one replicate. For sorted subsets, each replicate PCR was loaded with 200 ng genomic DNA, equivalent to 32,000 or so T cell genomes. Purified libraries were measured with a Qubit 3.0 fluorometer, size-checked on a Bioanalyzer 2100, and measured again with the KAPA Library Quantification kit. A separate single-read 150-cycle Illumina NextSeq 550 flow cell was used to sequence each immunoSEQ 96-well plate. The study's own analysis went as follows. The immunoSEQ output contained only junctional sequences without quality scores, so filtering could not match that applied to full-length reads. To assign V/J genes and CDR3, sequences were annotated using PyIR, a Python wrapper for IgBLAST v1.9, with IMGT germline references. Reads with weak V/J assignments (E-value above 1e-6), missing CDR3, stop codons, out-of-frame junctions, or ambiguous translated residues were removed. V3J clonotypes were defined by identical inferred V gene, J gene, and CDR3 amino acid sequence. The percentage overlap between two repertoires was calculated by dividing the number of shared unique clonotypes by the size of the smaller repertoire. RTK rarefaction, the Chao1 estimator, and Recon v2.1 estimates of unobserved clonotypes were used to assess repertoire richness. For all TCRbeta clonotypes obtained by the gDNA method from a few donors, generation probabilities were computed with OLGA. In its TCRdb copy, this immuneACCESS table keeps in-frame sequences only and misses some clones. Where compared with another copy, unresolved V genes explain less than half of these, and the others have no known cause. D and trimming were read from the DNA, whereas the V and J calls and clone size are those reported in that table. This sample has fewer than 1.4 million clones in its table, and 70% to 80% of those were observed once. Together, the top ten hold 0.55% to 0.7% of the sample.

Here is what the overall study found, with its caveats: Sampling was limited to blood, and TCR repertoires in tissue likely differ from TCR repertoires in blood. Because the study included a small number of donors, the genetic and exposure-history diversity represented was limited. Naive subsets generally had larger estimated clonotype richness than memory subsets. Pairwise subsampling indicated that sequencing depth was expected to affect the degree of clonotype sharing among donors. Approximately 4.8% of naive CD4, roughly 3.6% of naive CD8, roughly 2.4% of memory CD4, and 0.4% of memory CD8 clonotypes were shared across several donors. Rarefaction of sorted-subset datasets indicated incomplete sequencing despite the large sequencing depth. Compared with non-shared clonotypes, clonotypes shared by all four sorted-subset donors had higher generation probabilities.

The donors were healthy, HIV-negative adults with no recently reported acute infections or vaccinations. Every donor was a Caucasian adult living in Nashville, Tennessee, USA. Magnetic negative selection was used to enrich CD4+ T cells, after which naive cells were positively selected on CD45RA and the negative fraction became the memory subset. Blood was obtained by leukapheresis, after which PBMCs were separated by Ficoll-Histopaque density gradient centrifugation and cryopreserved in liquid nitrogen vapor phase. Purity and quantity of every magnetically sorted T cell population were checked by analytical flow cytometry. Genomic DNA was isolated from each sorted fraction and quantified by UV absorbance on a Nanodrop 2000c.

Sequences were obtained from memory CD4+ T cells from PBMCs. The cell subset or site tag for this specimen amounts to: CD45RA-negative fraction. The V and J genes are TRBV7-2 and TRBJ2-3; matching of 5 bases hints at TRBD2 as the D gene. The receptor was derived from a man aged 18 to 35 in good health. Some clones in this sample may be carry-over from other donors' samples. The CDR3 here reads CASSLGNGRASTDTQYF. The nucleotides are TGTGCCAGCAGCTTAGGCAATGGGCGGGCGAGCACAGATACGCAGTATTTT.